This entry lists 5 T cell receptor beta chains sequenced from one sample in a study of graft-versus-host responses after intestinal transplantation. Their antigens are not known. TCRdb's table, derived via immunoSEQ multiplex PCR, lists solely in-frame clones and lacks some. The sample carries about 88,000 clones, around 93% recorded once. Sequencing used unstimulated CD4+ T cells sorted from spleen or lymph node cells, obtained before transplant. Receptors originate from a human donor who was the organ donor for an intestinal transplant.

The V and J genes are TRBV18 and TRBJ2-1; 10 positions agree with TRBD2. Looked up from germline, CDR1 is KGHSH and CDR2 is LQKENI. J gave up 3 bases and V 2 bases, and 10 bases lay outside the gene matches. The CDR3 runs to 18 residues. The CDR3 sequence is CASSPLVPSGSFYNEQFF. CDR3 nucleotides: TGTGCCAGCTCACCATTAGTTCCTAGCGGGAGTTTCTACAATGAGCAGTTCTTC. Full variable domain (remainder filled in from reference TRBV18 and TRBJ2-1): NAGVMQNPRHLVRRRGQEARLRCSPMKGHSHVYWYRQLPEEGLKFMVYLQKENIIDESGMPKERFSAEFPKEGPSILRIQQVVRGDSAAYFCASSPLVPSGSFYNEQFFGPGTRLTVL.

V is TRBV11-3 and J is TRBJ2-7; D is unresolved. Trimming took 0 bases from V and 4 from J, leaving 16 bases between them. Germline lookup yields CDR1 SGHNT and CDR2 YENEEA. This CDR3 has 16 amino acids. The CDR3: CASSLDFGGLTYEQYF. The CDR3 DNA reads as TGTGCCAGCAGCTTAGATTTCGGTGGTTTGACATACGAGCAGTACTTC.

This rearrangement joins TRBV5-1 to TRBJ2-5; 12 bases are a match to TRBD2. The ends lost 0 bases at V and 1 base at J; junction bases unmatched: 7. The CDR3 length is 18 residues. Germline V CDR1 and CDR2: SGHRS, YFSETQ. CDR3 coding DNA: TGCGCCAGCAGCTTGGTACCTAGCGGGAGGGCCATCCAAGAGACCCAGTACTTC. Translated: CASSLVPSGRAIQETQYF.

This chain's CDR3 is CASVSDLAENQETQYF. Written as DNA, the CDR3 is TGTGCCAGCGTATCCGACCTAGCGGAAAACCAAGAGACCCAGTACTTC. V and J are TRBV2 and TRBJ2-5, with TRBD2 identical over 7 bases. Germline assignment: CDR1 SNHLY and CDR2 FYNNEI. CDR3 size: 16 residues. The V and J ends lost 8 bases and 0 bases, in that order; junction bases with no gene match: 12.

The gene calls are TRBV29-1 and TRBJ1-2; 8 positions agree with TRBD1. Trimming at V came to 5 bases and at J to 4 bases, leaving 9 bases not matched to a gene. The germline gives CDR1 SQVTM, CDR2 ANQGSEA. CDR3 length: 14 residues. The CDR3 is CSVLTGVYPYGYTF. CDR3 bases: TGCAGCGTTTTGACAGGGGTATACCCCTATGGCTACACCTTC.